This passage covers 3 T cell receptor beta chains from one sample sequenced in a study of Tregs in tolerant kidney transplant recipients. Here immunoSEQ multiplex PCR was the method, and the copy in TCRdb shows in-frame clones only, minus some. The table includes about 60,000 clones, roughly 92% detected once. The starting material was CD8+ T cells from blood, obtained before the transplant. These receptors were collected from a human donor who received a combined kidney and bone marrow transplant.

Only a few counts were recorded for this clone. The chain carries TRBV2 and TRBJ2-1; no clear D gene. With 3 bases removed from V and 8 bases from J, the gap between germline ends came to 8 bases. The CDR3 contains 12 residues. Germline V lookup: CDR1 SNHLY, CDR2 FYNNEI. The CDR3 here is CASSEFVDEQFF. In DNA form, the CDR3 reads TGTGCCAGCAGTGAGTTCGTCGATGAGCAGTTCTTC.

The V call is TRBV4-1, the J call TRBJ2-1, with 8 bases identical to TRBD2. Losses at the gene ends were 2 bases for V and 2 bases for J; bases not matched to a gene: 8. The germline V gene has CDR1 MGHRA and CDR2 YSYEKL. CDR3 size: 17 residues. The CDR3 coding sequence is TGCGCCAGCAGCCAACCAGGACACGGGGGGGCCTACAATGAGCAGTTCTTC. Translating it yields CASSQPGHGGAYNEQFF.

The J gene is TRBJ2-7, the V gene TRBV19, with D unclear. The CDR3 runs 12 residues. V lost 4 bases, J lost 6 bases, and 10 bases lay in between. Germline CDR1 LNHDA, CDR2 SQIVND (reference sequence). The CDR3 DNA is TGTGCCAGTAGTAACAACGTCGTCGAGCAGTACTTC. Amino acids: CASSNNVVEQYF.